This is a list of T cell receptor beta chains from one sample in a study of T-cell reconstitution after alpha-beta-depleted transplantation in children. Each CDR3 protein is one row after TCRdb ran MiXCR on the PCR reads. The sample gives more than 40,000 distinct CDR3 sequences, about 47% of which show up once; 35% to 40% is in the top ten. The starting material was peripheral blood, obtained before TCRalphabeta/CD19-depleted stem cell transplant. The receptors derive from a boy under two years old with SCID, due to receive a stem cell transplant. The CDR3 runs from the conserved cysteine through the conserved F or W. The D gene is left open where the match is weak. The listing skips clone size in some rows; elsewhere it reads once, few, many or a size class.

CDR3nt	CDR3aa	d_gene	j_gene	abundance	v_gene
TGTGCCAGCAGCGTAGACGGTGATGGCTACACCTTC	CASSVDGDGYTF	NA	TRBJ1-2	few	TRBV9
TGTGCCACCCACACTAGCGTTGATAGCACAGATACGCAGTATTTT	CATHTSVDSTDTQYF	TRBD2	TRBJ2-3	NA	TRBV15
TGCAGCGTTTCTGGAGCGAATCAGCCCCAGCATTTT	CSVSGANQPQHF	NA	TRBJ1-5	few	TRBV29-1
TGCAGTGCTAGAGATGGGACCGGTTGGGACGAGCAGTACTTC	CSARDGTGWDEQYF	NA	TRBJ2-7	many	TRBV20-1
TGTGCCAGCAGTGACTTTGGGGGACAGGGGGTGGATGGCTACACCTTC	CASSDFGGQGVDGYTF	TRBD1	TRBJ1-2	many	TRBV2
TGCGCCAGCAGCCCCGGACTAGCTGGTACTTATGAGCAGTTCTTC	CASSPGLAGTYEQFF	TRBD2	TRBJ2-1	few	TRBV5-1
TGTGCCAGCAGGTCGGACAGGGGGCCGGTTGAAAAACTGTTTTTT	CASRSDRGPVEKLFF	TRBD1	TRBJ1-4	NA	TRBV12-3/TRBV12-4
TGCAGCGCCCCGGGACAGTTCTTCTACAATGAGCAGTTCTTC	CSAPGQFFYNEQFF	TRBD1	TRBJ2-1	NA	TRBV29-1
TGTGCCAGCAGCGCTCTGGGTCTCCGTCTCGCCGGGGAGCTGTTT	CASSALGLRLAGELF	NA	TRBJ2-2	NA	TRBV11-1
TGTGCCAGCAGCGTCCTAGCGGTCGGGAATGAGCAGTTCTTC	CASSVLAVGNEQFF	TRBD2	TRBJ2-1	medium-sized	TRBV11-3
TGCAGCGTCCAAGGACAGGGGAACACCGGGGAGCTGTTTTTT	CSVQGQGNTGELFF	TRBD1	TRBJ2-2	NA	TRBV29-1
TGCGCCAGCAGCTCTCCAACGGAGGGAATGAACACTGAAGCTTTCTTT	CASSSPTEGMNTEAFF	NA	TRBJ1-1	once	TRBV5-1
TGTGCCAGCAGCCTAGAGGGGGGGACAACCTACGAGCAGTACTTC	CASSLEGGTTYEQYF	NA	TRBJ2-7	NA	TRBV5-5
TGTGCCAGCAGTACCGGGGGCTCCTACAATGAGCAGTTCTTC	CASSTGGSYNEQFF	NA	TRBJ2-1	NA	TRBV27
TGTGCCAGCAGCTTTCAATCTCTGGTAAACACTGAAGCTTTCTTT	CASSFQSLVNTEAFF	NA	TRBJ1-1	NA	TRBV3-1
TGTGCCAGCAGCCGGGACTATAATTCACCCCTCCACTTT	CASSRDYNSPLHF	NA	TRBJ1-6	NA	TRBV7-2
TGCGCCAGCAGCTTGCCGTTAGAAACCGGGGAGCTGTTTTTT	CASSLPLETGELFF	NA	TRBJ2-2	few	TRBV5-1
TGTGCCAGCACCCTCCAGGGTACGCAGTATTTT	CASTLQGTQYF	NA	TRBJ2-3	once	TRBV6-2/TRBV6-3
TGTGCCAGCAGCTCGGACAGGGGGCGCGAGAATGAGCAGTTCTTC	CASSSDRGRENEQFF	TRBD1	TRBJ2-1	NA	TRBV7-2
TGTGCCAGCAGCTTGTCCTTCTGGGAGGAAGCGCAGTATTTT	CASSLSFWEEAQYF	NA	TRBJ2-3	NA	TRBV5-6